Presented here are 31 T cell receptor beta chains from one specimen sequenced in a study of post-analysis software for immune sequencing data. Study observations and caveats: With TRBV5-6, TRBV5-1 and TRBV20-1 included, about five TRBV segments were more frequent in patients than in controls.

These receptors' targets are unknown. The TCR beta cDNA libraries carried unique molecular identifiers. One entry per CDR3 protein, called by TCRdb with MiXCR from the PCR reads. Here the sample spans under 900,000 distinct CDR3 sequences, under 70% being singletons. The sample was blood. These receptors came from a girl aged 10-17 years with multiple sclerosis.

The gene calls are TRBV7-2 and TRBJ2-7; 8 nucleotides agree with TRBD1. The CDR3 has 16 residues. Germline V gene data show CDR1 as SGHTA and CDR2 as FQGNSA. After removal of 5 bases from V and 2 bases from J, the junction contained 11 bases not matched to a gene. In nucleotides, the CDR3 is TGTGCCAGCAGCAGTGGGTCACACAGGGGGACCTACGAGCAGTACTTC. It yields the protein CASSSGSHRGTYEQYF. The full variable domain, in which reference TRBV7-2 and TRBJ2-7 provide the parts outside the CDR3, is GAGVSQSPSNKVTEKGKDVELRCDPISGHTALYWYRQSLGQGLEFLIYFQGNSAPDKSGLPSDRFSAERTGGSVSTLTIQRTQQEDSAVYLCASSSGSHRGTYEQYFGPGTRLTVT.

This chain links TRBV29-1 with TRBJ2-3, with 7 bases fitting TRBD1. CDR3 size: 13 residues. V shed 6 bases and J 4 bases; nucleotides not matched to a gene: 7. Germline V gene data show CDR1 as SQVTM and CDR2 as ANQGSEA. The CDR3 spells CSVETGAADTQYF. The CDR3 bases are TGCAGCGTGGAAACAGGGGCCGCAGATACGCAGTATTTT.

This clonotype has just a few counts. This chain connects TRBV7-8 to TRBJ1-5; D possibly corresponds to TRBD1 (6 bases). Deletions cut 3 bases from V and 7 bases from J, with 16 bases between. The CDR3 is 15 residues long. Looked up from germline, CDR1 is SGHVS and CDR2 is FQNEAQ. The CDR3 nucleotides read TGTGCCAGCAGCTTGTATTCAGGGGCTGGACAGCCCCAGCATTTT. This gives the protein CASSLYSGAGQPQHF.

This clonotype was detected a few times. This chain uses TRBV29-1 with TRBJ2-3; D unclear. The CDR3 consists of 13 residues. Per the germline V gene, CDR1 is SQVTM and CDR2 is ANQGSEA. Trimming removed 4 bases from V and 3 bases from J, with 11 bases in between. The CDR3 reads CSVGPSATDTQYF. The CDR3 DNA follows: TGCAGCGTTGGACCTTCCGCTACAGATACGCAGTATTTT.

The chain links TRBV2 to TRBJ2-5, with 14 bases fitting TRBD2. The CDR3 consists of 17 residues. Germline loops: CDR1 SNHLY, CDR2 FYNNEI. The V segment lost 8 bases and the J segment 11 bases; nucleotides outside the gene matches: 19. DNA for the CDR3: TGTGCCAGCCTATACTTCCCGACTAGCGGGAGGGCCGGGGAGCAGTACTTC. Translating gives CASLYFPTSGRAGEQYF.

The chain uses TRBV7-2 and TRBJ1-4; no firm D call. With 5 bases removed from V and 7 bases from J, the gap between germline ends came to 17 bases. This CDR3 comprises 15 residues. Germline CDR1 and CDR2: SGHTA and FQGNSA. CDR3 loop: CASSPDLYRSEKLFF. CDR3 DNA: TGTGCCAGCAGCCCTGACCTATATCGAAGTGAAAAACTGTTTTTT.

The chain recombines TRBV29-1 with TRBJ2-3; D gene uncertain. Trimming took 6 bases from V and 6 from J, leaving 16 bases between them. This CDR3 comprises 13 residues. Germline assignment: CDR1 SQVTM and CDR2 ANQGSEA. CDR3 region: CSVHRIYADTQYF. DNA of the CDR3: TGCAGCGTCCACCGCATCTATGCTGATACGCAGTATTTT.

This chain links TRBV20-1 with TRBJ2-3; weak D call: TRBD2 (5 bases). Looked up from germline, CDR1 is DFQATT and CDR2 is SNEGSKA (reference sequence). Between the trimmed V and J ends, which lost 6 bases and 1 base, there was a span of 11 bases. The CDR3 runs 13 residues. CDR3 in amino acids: CSADERGTDTQYF. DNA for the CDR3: TGCAGTGCCGACGAGAGGGGCACAGATACGCAGTATTTT.

CDR3 sequence (DNA): TGTGCCAGCAGCCAAGATCCCGGACGGAGGGGTGATCAGCCCCAGCATTTT. Its protein product is CASSQDPGRRGDQPQHF. The rearrangement uses TRBV4-2 and TRBJ1-5; D is possibly TRBD1 (5 bases). There are 17 residues in the CDR3. V shed 0 bases and J shed 5 bases, with 17 bases lying between them. Germline assignment: CDR1 LGHNA and CDR2 YNFKEQ.

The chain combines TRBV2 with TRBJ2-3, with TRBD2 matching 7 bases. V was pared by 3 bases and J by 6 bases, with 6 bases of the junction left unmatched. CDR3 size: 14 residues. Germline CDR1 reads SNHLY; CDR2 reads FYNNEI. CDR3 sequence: CASSEAGVVDTQYF. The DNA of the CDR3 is TGTGCCAGCAGTGAGGCGGGAGTTGTGGATACGCAGTATTTT. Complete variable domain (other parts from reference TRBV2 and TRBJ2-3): EPEVTQTPSHQVTQMGQEVILRCVPISNHLYFYWYRQILGQKVEFLVSFYNNEISEKSEIFDDQFSVERPDGSNFTLKIRSTKLEDSAMYFCASSEAGVVDTQYFGPGTRLTVL.

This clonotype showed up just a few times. CDR3 DNA: TGTGCCAGCAGTTACGTAACGGACCCCAACTATGGCTACACCTTC. Translated: CASSYVTDPNYGYTF. The rearrangement uses TRBV6-6 and TRBJ1-2; D uncertain. Germline assignment: CDR1 MNHNY and CDR2 SVGAGI (reference sequence). The CDR3 length is 15 residues. Trimming took off 2 bases at V and 2 bases at J, with 12 bases between the two ends.

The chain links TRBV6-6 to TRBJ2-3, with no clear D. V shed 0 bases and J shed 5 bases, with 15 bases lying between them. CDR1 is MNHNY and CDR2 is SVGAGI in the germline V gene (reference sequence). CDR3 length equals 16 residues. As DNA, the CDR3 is TGTGCCAGCAGTTACTCCCCGCTTAGTACCCTAGATACGCAGTATTTT. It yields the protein CASSYSPLSTLDTQYF.

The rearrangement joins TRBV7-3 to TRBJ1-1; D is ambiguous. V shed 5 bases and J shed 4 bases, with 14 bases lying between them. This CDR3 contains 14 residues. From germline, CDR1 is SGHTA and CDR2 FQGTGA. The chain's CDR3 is CASSKNSEGTEAFF. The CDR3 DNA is TGTGCCAGCAGCAAAAATTCGGAGGGCACTGAAGCTTTCTTT.

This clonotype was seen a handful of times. The CDR3 bases are TGTGCCAGCACCCTGAGGACAGGGCGGGGGTATGGCTACACCTTC. Its translation is CASTLRTGRGYGYTF. This chain uses TRBV6-1 with TRBJ1-2, with TRBD1 identical over 8 bases. Germline lookup yields CDR1 MNHNS and CDR2 SASEGT. The CDR3 totals 15 residues. J was trimmed by 5 bases and V by 7 bases; bases with no gene match: 12.

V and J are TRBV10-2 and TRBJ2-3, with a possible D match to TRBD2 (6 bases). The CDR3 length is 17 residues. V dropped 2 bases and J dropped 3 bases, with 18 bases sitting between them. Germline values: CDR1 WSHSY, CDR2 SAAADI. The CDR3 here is CASSEQVGGVQTDTQYF. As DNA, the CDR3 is TGCGCCAGCAGTGAGCAGGTCGGGGGTGTACAGACAGATACGCAGTATTTT.

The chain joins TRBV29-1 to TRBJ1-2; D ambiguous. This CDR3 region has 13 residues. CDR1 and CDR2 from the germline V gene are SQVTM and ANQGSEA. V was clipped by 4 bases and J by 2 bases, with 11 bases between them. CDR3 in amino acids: CSVVLPENYGYTF. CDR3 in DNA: TGCAGCGTTGTCCTGCCAGAGAACTATGGCTACACCTTC.

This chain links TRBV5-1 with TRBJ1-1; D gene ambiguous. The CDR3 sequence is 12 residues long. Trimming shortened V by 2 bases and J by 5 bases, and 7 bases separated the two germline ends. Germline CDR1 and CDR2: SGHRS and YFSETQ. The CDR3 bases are TGCGCCAGCAGCTTCGACGGAACTGAAGCTTTCTTT. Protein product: CASSFDGTEAFF.

For the CDR3, the DNA is TGTGCCAGCAGCCAAGGGACTAGCGGGGCCCTGGGGAATGAGCAGTTCTTC. Residues: CASSQGTSGALGNEQFF. The chain couples TRBV7-3 to TRBJ2-1, with 13 bases matching TRBD2. V was pared by 5 bases and J by 7 bases, with 11 bases of the junction left unmatched. The CDR3 is 17 amino acids. Germline CDR1 reads SGHTA; CDR2 reads FQGTGA.

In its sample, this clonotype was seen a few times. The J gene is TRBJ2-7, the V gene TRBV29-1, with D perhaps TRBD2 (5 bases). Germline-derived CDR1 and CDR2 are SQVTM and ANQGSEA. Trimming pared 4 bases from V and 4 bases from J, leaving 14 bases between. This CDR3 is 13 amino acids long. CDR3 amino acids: CSVGSGIGYEQYF. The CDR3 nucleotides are TGCAGCGTTGGTTCCGGGATAGGGTACGAGCAGTACTTC.

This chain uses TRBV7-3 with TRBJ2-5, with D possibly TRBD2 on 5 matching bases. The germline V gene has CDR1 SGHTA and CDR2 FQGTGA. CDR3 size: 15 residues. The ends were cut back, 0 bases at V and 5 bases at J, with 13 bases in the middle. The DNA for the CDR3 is TGTGCCAGCAGCTTAACTGCTAGCCGCGCGGAGACCCAGTACTTC. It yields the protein CASSLTASRAETQYF.

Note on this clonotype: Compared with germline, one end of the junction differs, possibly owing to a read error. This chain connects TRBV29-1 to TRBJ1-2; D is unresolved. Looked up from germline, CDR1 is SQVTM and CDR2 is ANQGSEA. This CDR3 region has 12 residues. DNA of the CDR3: TGCAGCGTGCGAAGTACAGATTATGACTACACCTTC. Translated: CSVRSTDYDYTF.

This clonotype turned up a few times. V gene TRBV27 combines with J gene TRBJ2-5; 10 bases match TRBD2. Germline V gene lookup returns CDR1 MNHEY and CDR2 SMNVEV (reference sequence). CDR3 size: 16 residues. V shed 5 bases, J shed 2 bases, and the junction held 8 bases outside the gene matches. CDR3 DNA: TGTGCCAGCAGTCAATGGACTAGCGGAAAACAAGAGACCCAGTACTTC. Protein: CASSQWTSGKQETQYF.

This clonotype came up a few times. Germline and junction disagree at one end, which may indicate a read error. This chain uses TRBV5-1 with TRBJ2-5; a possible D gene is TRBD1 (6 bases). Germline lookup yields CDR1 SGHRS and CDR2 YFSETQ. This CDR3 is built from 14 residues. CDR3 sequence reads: CASSLEQGRETQYF. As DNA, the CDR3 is TGTGCCAGCAGCTTAGAACAGGGTCGGGAGACCCAGTACTTC.

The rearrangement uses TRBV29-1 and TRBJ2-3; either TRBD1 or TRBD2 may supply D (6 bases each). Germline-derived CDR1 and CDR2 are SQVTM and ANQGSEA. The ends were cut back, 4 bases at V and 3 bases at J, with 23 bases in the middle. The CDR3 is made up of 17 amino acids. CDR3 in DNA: TGCAGCGTTGCCAGGGGCGGGATAGCCATTAGAACAGATACGCAGTATTTT. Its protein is CSVARGGIAIRTDTQYF.

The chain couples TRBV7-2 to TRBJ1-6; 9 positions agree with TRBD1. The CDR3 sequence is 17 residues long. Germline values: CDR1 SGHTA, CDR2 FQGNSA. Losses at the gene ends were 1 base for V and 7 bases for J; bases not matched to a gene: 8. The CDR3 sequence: CASSLEPGQGVNSPLHF. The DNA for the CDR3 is TGTGCCAGCAGCTTAGAACCGGGACAGGGTGTAAATTCACCCCTCCACTTT.

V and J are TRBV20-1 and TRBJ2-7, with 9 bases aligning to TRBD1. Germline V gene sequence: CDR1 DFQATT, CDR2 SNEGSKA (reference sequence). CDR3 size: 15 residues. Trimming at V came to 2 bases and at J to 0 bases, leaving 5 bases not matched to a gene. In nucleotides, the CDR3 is TGCAGTGCTAGACCCGGGACAGGGTTCTCCTACGAGCAGTACTTC. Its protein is CSARPGTGFSYEQYF.

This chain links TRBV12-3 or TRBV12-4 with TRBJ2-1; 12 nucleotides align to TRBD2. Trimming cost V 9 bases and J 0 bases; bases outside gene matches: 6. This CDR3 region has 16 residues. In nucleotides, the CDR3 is TGTGCCAGTAGGACTAGCGGGATTGACTCCTACAATGAGCAGTTCTTC. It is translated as CASRTSGIDSYNEQFF.

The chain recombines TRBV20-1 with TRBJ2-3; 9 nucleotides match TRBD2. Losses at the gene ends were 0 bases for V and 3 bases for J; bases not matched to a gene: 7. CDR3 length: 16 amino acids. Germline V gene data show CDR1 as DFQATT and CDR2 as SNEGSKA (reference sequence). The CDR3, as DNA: TGCAGTGCTAGAGATGTTCGACTAGCGGTAACAGATACGCAGTATTTT. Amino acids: CSARDVRLAVTDTQYF.

The CDR3 region has the DNA TGTGCCAGCAGCTTAGCCCCCCCGGGGGGGCGGGAGTGGAGTGAGCAGTACTTC. Translation gives CASSLAPPGGREWSEQYF. V is TRBV11-2 and J is TRBJ2-7; TRBD2 aligns across 8 bases. This CDR3 spans 18 amino acids. The V segment lost 1 base and the J segment 7 bases; nucleotides outside the gene matches: 18. Germline V CDR1 and CDR2: SGHAT, FQNNGV. Filled out from reference TRBV11-2 and TRBJ2-7, the complete variable domain reads EAGVAQSPRYKIIEKRQSVAFWCNPISGHATLYWYQQILGQGPKLLIQFQNNGVVDDSQLPKDRFSAERLKGVDSTLKIQPAKLEDSAVYLCASSLAPPGGREWSEQYFGPGTRLTVT.

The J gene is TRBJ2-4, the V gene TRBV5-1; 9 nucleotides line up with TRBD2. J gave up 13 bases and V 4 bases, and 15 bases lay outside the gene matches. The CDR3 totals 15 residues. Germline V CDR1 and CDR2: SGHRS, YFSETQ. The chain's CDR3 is CASSDGALAGKEQYF. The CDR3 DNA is TGCGCCAGCAGCGATGGAGCCCTAGCGGGAAAAGAGCAGTACTTC.

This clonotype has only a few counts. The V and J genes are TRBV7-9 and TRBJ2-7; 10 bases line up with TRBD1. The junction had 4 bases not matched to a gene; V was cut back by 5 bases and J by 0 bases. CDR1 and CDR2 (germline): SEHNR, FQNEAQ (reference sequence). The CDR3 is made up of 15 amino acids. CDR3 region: CASSAGTGDSYEQYF. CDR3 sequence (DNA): TGTGCCAGCAGCGCTGGGACAGGGGACTCCTACGAGCAGTACTTC.